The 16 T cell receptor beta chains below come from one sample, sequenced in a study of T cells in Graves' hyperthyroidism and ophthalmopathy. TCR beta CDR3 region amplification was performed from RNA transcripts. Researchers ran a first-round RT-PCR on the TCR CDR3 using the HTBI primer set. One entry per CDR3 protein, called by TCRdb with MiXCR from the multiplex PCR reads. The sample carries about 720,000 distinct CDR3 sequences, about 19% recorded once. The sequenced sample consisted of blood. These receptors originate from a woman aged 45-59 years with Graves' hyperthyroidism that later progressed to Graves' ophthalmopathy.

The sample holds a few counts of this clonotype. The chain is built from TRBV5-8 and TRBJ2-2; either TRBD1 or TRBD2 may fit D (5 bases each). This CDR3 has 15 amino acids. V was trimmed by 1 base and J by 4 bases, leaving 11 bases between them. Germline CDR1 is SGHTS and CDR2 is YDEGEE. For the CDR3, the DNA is TGTGCCAGCAGCTTGCTAGGGACGGGCACCGGGGAGCTGTTTTTT. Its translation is CASSLLGTGTGELFF.

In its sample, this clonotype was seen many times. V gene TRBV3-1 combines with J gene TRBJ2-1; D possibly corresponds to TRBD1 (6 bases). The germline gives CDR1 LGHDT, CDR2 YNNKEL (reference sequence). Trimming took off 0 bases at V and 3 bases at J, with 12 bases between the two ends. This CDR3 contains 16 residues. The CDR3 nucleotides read TGTGCCAGCAGCCAAGAAGGCAGGGGATTCTACAATGAGCAGTTCTTC. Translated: CASSQEGRGFYNEQFF.

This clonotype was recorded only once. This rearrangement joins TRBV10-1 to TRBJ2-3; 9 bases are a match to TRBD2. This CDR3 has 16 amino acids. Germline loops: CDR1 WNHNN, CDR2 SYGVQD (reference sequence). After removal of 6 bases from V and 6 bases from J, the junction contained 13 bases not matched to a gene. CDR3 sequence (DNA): TGCGCCAGCAGCGATAGGGGGTCTAGCGGGGTGGATACGCAGTATTTT. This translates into CASSDRGSSGVDTQYF.

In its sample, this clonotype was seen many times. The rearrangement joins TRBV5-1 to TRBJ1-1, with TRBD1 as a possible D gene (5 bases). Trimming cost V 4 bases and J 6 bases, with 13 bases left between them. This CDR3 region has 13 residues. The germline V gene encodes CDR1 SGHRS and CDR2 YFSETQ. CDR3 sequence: CASSTGRQAEAFF. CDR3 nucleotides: TGCGCCAGCAGCACAGGACGGCAGGCTGAAGCTTTCTTT.

The CDR3: CASNRVGRTTEAFF. CDR3 sequence (DNA): TGTGCCAGCAACAGGGTAGGGCGAACCACTGAAGCTTTCTTT. This chain links TRBV2 with TRBJ1-1; possibly TRBD1 for D (6 bases). The CDR3 has 14 amino acids. The germline CDR1 and CDR2 sequences are SNHLY and FYNNEI. Trimming removed 7 bases at V and 4 bases at J, with 16 bases between.

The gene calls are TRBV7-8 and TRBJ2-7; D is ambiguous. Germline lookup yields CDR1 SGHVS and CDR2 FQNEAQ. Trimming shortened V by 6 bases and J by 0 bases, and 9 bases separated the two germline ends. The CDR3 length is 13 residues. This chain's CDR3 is CASRSPSSYEQYF. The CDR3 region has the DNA TGTGCCAGCAGATCCCCTAGCTCCTACGAGCAGTACTTC.

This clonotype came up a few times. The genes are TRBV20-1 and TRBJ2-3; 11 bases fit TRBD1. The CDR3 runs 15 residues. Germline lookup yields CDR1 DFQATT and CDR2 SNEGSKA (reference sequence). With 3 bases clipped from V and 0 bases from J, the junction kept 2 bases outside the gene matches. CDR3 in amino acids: CSASGQGASTDTQYF. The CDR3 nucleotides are TGCAGTGCTAGTGGACAGGGGGCGAGCACAGATACGCAGTATTTT.

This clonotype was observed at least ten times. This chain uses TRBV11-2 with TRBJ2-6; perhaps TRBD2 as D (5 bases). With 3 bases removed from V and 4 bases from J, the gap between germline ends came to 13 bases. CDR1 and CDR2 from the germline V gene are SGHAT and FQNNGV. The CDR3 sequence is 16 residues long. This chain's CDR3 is CASSLFRLHGANVLTF. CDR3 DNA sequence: TGTGCCAGCAGCTTGTTCAGACTACACGGGGCCAACGTCCTGACTTTC.

This CDR3 reads CASSPPGQGRYQPQHF. DNA of the CDR3: TGTGCCAGTAGCCCGCCGGGACAGGGGCGGTATCAGCCCCAGCATTTT. V gene TRBV19 combines with J gene TRBJ1-5; the match to TRBD1 covers 10 bases. The CDR3 runs 16 residues. With 6 bases clipped from V and 5 bases from J, the junction kept 10 bases outside the gene matches. Per the germline V gene, CDR1 is LNHDA and CDR2 is SQIVND (reference sequence).

The CDR3 protein is CASSISPDSLNQPQHF. As DNA, the CDR3 is TGTGCCAGTAGTATCTCTCCAGACAGCCTGAATCAGCCCCAGCATTTT. J is TRBJ1-5 and V is TRBV19, with D perhaps TRBD1 (5 bases). The germline CDR1 and CDR2 sequences are LNHDA and SQIVND (reference sequence). Trimming pared 3 bases from V and 4 bases from J, leaving 16 bases between. The CDR3 has 16 amino acids.

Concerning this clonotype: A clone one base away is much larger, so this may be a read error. DNA for the CDR3: TGCAGTGCTTTTTTGACAGGGTGGGAGACCCGGTACTTC. This translates into CSAFLTGWETRYF. The gene calls are TRBV20-1 and TRBJ2-5; 7 bases fit TRBD1. CDR1 is DFQATT, CDR2 SNEGSKA, per germline (reference sequence). There are 13 residues in the CDR3.

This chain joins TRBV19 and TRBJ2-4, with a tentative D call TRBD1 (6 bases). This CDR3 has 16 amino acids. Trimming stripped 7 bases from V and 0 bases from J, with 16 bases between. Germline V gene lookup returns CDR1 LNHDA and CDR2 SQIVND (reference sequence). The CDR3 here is CASKSQGILAKNIQYF. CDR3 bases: TGTGCCAGTAAGAGTCAGGGGATACTAGCCAAAAACATTCAGTACTTC.

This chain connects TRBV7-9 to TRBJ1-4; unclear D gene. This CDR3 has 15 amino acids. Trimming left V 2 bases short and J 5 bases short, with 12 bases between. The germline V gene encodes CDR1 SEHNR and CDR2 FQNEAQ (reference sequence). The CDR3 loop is CASSLHERSNEKLFF. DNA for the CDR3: TGTGCCAGCAGCTTACACGAGCGGTCAAATGAAAAACTGTTTTTT.

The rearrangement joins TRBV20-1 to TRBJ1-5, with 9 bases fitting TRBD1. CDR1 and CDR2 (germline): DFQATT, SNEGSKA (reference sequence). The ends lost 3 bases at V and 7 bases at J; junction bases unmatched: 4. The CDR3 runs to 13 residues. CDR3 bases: TGCAGTGCTAGGGGACAGGGTCACCAGCCCCAGCATTTT. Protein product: CSARGQGHQPQHF.

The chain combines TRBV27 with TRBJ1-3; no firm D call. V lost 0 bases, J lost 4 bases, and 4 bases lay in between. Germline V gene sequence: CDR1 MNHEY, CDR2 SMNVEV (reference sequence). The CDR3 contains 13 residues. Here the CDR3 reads CASSLSLGNTIYF. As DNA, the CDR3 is TGTGCCAGCAGTTTATCTCTGGGAAACACCATATATTTT.

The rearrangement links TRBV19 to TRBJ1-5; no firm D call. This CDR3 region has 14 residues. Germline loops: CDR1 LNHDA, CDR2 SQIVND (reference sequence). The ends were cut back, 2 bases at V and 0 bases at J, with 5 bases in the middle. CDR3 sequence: CASSILHSNQPQHF. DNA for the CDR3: TGTGCCAGTAGTATATTACATAGCAATCAGCCCCAGCATTTT.